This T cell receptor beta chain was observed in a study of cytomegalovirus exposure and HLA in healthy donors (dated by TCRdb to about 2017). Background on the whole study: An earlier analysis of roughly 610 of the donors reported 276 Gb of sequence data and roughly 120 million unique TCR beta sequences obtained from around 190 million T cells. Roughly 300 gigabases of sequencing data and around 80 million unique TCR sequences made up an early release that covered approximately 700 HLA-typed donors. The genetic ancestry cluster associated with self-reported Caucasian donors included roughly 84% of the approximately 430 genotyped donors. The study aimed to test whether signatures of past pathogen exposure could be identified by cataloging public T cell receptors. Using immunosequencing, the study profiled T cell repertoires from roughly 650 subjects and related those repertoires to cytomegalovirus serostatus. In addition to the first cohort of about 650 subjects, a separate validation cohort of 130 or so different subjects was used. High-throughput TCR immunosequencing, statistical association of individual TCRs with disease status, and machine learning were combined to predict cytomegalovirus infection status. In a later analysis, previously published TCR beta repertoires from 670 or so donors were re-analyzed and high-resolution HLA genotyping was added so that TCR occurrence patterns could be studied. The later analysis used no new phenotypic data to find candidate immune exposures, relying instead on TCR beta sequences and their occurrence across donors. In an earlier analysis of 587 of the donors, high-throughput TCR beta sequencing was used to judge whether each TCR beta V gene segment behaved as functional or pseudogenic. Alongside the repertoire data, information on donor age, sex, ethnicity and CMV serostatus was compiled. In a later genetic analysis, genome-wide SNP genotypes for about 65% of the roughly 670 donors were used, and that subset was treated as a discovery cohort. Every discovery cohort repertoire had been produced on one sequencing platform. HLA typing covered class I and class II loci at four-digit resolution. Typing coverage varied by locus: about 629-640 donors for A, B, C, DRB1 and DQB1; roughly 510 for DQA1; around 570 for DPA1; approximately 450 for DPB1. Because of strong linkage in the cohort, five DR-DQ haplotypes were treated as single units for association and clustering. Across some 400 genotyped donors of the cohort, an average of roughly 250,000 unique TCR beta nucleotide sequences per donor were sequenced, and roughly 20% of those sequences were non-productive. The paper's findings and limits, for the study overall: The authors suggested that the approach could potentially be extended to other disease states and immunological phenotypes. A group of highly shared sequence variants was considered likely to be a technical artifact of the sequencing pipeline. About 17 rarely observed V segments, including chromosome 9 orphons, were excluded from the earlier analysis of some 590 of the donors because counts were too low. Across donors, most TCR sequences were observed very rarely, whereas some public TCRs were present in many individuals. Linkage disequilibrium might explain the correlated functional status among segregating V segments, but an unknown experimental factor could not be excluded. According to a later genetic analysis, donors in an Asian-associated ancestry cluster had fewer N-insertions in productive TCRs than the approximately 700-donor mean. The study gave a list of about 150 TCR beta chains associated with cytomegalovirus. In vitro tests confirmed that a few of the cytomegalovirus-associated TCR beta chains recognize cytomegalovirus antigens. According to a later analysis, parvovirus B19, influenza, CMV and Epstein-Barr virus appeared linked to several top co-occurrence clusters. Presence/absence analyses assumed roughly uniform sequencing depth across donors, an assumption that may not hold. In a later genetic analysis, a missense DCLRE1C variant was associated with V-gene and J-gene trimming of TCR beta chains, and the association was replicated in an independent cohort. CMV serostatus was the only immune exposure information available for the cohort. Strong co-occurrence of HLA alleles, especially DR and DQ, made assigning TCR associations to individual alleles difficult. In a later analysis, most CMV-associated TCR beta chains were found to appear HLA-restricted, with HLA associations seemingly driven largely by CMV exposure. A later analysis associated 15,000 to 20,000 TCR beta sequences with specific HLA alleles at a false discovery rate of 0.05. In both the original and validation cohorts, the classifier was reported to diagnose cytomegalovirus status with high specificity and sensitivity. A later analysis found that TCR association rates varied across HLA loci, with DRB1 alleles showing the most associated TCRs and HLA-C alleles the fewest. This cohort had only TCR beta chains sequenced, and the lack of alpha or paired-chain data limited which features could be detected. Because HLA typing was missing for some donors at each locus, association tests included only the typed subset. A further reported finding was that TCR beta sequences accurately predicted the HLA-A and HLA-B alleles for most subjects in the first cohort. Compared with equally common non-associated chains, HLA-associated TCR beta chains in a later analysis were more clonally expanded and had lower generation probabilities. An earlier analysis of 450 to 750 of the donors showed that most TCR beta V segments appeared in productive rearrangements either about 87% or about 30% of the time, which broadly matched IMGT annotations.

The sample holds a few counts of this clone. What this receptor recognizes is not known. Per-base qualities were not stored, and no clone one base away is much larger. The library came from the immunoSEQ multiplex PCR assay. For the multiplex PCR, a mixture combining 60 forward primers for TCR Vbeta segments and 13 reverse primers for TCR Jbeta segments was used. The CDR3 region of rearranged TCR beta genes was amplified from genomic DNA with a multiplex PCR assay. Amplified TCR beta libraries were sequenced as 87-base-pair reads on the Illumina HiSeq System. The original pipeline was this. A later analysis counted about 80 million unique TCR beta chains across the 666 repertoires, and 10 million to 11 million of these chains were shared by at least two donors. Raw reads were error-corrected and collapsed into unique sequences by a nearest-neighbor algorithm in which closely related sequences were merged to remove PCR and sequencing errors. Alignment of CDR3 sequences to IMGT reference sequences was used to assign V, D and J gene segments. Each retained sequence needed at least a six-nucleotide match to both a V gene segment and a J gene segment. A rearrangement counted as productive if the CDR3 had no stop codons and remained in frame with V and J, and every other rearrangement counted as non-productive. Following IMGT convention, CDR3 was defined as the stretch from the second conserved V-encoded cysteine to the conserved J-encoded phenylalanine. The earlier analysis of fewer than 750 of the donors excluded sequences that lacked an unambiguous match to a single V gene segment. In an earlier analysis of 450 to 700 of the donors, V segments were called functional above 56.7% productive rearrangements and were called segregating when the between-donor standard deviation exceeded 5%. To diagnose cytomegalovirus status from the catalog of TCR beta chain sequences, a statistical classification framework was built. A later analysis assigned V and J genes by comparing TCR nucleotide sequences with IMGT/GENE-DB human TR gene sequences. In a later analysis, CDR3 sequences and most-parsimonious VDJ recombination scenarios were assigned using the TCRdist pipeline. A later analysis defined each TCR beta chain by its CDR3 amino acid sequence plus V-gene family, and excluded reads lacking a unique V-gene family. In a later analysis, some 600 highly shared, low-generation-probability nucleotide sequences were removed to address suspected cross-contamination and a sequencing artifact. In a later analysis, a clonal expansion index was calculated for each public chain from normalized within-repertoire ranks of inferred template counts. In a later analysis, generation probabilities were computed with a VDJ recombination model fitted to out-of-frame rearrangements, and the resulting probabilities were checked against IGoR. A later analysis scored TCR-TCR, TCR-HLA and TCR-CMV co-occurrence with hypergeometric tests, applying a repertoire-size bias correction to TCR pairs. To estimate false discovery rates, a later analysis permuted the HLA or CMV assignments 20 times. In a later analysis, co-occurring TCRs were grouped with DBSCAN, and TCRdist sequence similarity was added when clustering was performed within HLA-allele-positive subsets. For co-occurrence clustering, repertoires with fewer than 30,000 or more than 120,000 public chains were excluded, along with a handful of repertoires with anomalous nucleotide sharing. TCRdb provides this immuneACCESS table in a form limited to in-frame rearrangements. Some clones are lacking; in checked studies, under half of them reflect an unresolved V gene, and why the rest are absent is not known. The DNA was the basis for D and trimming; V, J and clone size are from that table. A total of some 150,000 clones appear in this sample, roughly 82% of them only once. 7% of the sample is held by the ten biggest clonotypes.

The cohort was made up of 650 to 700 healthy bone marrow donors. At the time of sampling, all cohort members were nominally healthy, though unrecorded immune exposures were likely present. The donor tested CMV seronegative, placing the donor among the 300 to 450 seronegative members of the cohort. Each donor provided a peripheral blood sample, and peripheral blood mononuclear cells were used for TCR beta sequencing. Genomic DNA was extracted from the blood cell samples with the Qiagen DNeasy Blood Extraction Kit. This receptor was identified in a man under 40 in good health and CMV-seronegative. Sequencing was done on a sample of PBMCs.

The DNA sequence is given as TGCGCCAGCAGGGAGACGCACTCTCCTGGCGAGCAGTACTTC. Its coded protein is CASRETHSPGEQYF. The chain uses TRBV5-1 and TRBJ2-7, with no confidently assigned D gene. CDR1 and CDR2, looked up from the germline V gene, are SGHRS and YFSETQ. V gives up 5 bases and J gives up 6 bases, and the segment between their germline ends measures 18 bases. From the cysteine up to the phenylalanine, the CDR3 has a length of 14 residues. Only the CDR3 portion is preserved as DNA: 42 bases, with reading frame beginning at the first base.